A single T cell receptor beta chain is shown here with its context. Primers included in the PCR were 60 Vbeta and 13 Jbeta primers. Generated by immunoSEQ multiplex PCR, the TCRdb table keeps only in-frame clones and is missing some. The data contain about 82,000 clones, 60% to 80% of them singletons. The data were taken from a study of cytomegalovirus exposure and HLA in healthy donors. This CDR3 has 21 amino acids. Germline lookup yields CDR1 KGHSH and CDR2 LQKENI. Trimming cost V 0 bases and J 7 bases; bases outside gene matches: 18. This chain uses TRBV18 with TRBJ2-3, with 14 bases that match TRBD2. Sample: PBMCs. The TCR sequence derives from a man aged 50 to 59 in good health and CMV-seronegative. The CDR3 sequence: CASSPPGTSGGKRDIPYTQYF. Here the CDR3 DNA reads TGTGCCAGCTCACCACCTGGGACTAGCGGGGGTAAAAGGGACATTCCCTATACGCAGTATTTT.